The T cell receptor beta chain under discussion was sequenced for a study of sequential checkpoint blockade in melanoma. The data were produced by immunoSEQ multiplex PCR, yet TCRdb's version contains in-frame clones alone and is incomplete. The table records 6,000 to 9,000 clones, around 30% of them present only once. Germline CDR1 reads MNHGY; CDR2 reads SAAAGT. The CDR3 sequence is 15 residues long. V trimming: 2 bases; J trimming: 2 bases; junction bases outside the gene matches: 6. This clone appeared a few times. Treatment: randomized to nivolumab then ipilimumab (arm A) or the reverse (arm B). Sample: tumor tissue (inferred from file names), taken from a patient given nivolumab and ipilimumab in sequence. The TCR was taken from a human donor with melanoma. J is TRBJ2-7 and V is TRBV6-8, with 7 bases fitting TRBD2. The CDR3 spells CASSYALAEPYEQYF. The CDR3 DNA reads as TGTGCCAGCAGTTACGCCCTAGCGGAACCCTACGAGCAGTACTTC.